This record looks at one T cell receptor (beta chain) sequence and its context. This sample is part of a study of long-term antiretroviral therapy in people with HIV. Study at large: Samples collected earliest predate the 2015 immediate-ART recommendation by about a decade.

The germline CDR1 and CDR2 sequences are KGHSH and LQKENI. There are 14 residues in the CDR3. Trimming at V came to 1 base and at J to 2 bases, leaving 2 bases not matched to a gene. Run at survey level, the immunoSEQ assay was version v3.0. Data came from immunoSEQ multiplex PCR; TCRdb stores just in-frame clones and leaves some out. The table lists 30,000 to 50,000 clones, 75% to 90% of them singletons. The J gene is TRBJ2-7, the V gene TRBV18; 7 bases are shared with TRBD2. Sequencing was performed on unsorted PBMCs, taken 3.1 years after starting antiretroviral therapy. This sequence originates from a woman between 50 and 59 years old with HIV. In nucleotides, the CDR3 is TGTGCCAGCTCACCACAGCGGGGACCCTACGAGCAGTACTTC. Translating it yields CASSPQRGPYEQYF.